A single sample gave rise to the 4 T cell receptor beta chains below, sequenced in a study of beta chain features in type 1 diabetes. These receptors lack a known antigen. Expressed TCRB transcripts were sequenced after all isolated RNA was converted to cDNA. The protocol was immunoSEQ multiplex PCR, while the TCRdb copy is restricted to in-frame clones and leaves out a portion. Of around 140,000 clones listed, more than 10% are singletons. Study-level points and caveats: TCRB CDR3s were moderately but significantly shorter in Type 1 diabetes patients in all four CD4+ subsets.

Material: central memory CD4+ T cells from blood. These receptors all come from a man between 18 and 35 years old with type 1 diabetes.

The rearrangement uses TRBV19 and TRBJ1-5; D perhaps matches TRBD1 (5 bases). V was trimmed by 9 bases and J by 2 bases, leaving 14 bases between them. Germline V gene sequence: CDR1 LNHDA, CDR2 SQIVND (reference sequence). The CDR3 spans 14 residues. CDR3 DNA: TGTGCCAGCACACAGCAAGGGGGCAATCAGCCCCAGCATTTT. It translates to CASTQQGGNQPQHF. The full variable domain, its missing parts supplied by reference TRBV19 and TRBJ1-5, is DGGITQSPKYLFRKEGQNVTLSCEQNLNHDAMYWYRQDPGQGLRLIYYSQIVNDFQKGDIAEGYSVSREKKESFPLTVTSAQKNPTAFYLCASTQQGGNQPQHFGDGTRLSIL.

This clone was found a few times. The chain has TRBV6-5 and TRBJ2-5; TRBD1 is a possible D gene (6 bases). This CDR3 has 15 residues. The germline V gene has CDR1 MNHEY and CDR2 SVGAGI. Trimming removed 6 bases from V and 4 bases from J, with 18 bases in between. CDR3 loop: CASSPIQGRRETQYF. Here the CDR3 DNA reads TGTGCCAGCAGCCCGATACAGGGACGCCGAGAGACCCAGTACTTC.

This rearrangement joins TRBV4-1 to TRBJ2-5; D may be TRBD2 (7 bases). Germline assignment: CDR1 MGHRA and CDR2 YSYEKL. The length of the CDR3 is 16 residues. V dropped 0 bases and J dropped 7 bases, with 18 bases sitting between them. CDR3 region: CASSQESGGNTGTQYF. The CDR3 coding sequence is TGCGCCAGCAGCCAAGAGTCGGGGGGCAACACGGGGACCCAGTACTTC.

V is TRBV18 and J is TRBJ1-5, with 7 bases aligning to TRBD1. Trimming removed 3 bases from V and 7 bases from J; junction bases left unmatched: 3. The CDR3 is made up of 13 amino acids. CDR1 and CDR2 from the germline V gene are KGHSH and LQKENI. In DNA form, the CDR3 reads TGTGCCAGCTCACCGGACAGGTCCCAGCCCCAGCATTTT. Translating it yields CASSPDRSQPQHF.